This TCR beta chain appears in the sequencing data of a study of blood T cell repertoires in COVID-19. Study summary: Whether acute or convalescent, the COVID-19 samples came from the United States, Italy and Spain. Nucleic acid was either cDNA or gDNA, and it came from T cells, B-cell-depleted T cells, or PBMCs.

Those enrolled in Seattle joined during active infection and were followed longitudinally afterward. The germline V and J ends were trimmed by 6 bases and 3 bases, with 20 bases remaining between them. Germline V gene lookup returns CDR1 MNHNY and CDR2 SVGAGI (reference sequence). The CDR3 contains 17 residues. Some clones are missing from TCRdb's copy, which holds only in-frame ones; the method was immunoSEQ multiplex PCR. The table includes fewer than 45,000 clones, around four fifths detected once. The sequence was collected from a man in his 60s with COVID-19, enrolled during active disease. The chain has TRBV6-6 and TRBJ1-4; tentative D call: TRBD1 (5 bases). Sequencing was performed on peripheral blood. The CDR3 region is CASSRLMTGAANEKLFF. The CDR3 DNA follows: TGTGCCAGCAGCCGACTAATGACTGGGGCAGCTAATGAAAAACTGTTTTTT.